The sequence of this T cell receptor beta chain was determined in a study of T cells expressing NK-cell markers. The CDR3 has 14 amino acids. Germline-derived CDR1 and CDR2 are PRHDT and FYEKMQ (reference sequence). TCR beta libraries carry UMIs added by 5'RACE template switching. TCRdb reanalyzed the 5' RACE reads and collapses them to one entry per CDR3 protein, without DNA. Recorded for this sample: about 150,000 distinct CDR3 sequences. This TCR derives from a man aged 18 to 30 in good health. The V call is TRBV13, the J call TRBJ2-7; TCRdb selects TRBD2, and the lack of DNA leaves this call unchecked. Input material: blood T cells: a sorted CD56 or NKG2C T cell subset, CD4+ or CD8+ T cells, or bulk PBMC T cells (not recorded which). CDR3 protein: CASSQTSGLYEQYF.